This entry lists 31 T cell receptor beta chains sequenced from one sample in a study of blood T cells in healthy people across ages. A sample-barcoded 5' primer and a J-beta primer mix were used in a second PCR of about 6 to 11 cycles. MiXCR was run by TCRdb on the 5' RACE reads, yielding one entry per CDR3 protein. This sample carries some 1,500,000 distinct CDR3 sequences, 35% to 45% of them seen once, and the ten largest clones take approximately 4%. The material sequenced was blood. These receptor sequences come from a woman aged 18-30 years in good health.

This clonotype came up a few times. The chain couples TRBV9 to TRBJ2-3; TRBD1 matches 9 bases. V lost 3 bases to trimming and J lost 4 bases; unmatched junction nucleotides: 9. The CDR3 consists of 16 residues. Germline V CDR1 and CDR2: SGDLS, YYNGEE. The DNA for the CDR3 is TGTGCCAGCAGCGGGACCGGGACAGGGATCGCAGATACGCAGTATTTT. Translated: CASSGTGTGIADTQYF.

This clonotype has just a few counts. DNA for the CDR3: TGTGCCAGCACCCCGGGACGGATTTTTCAAGAGACCCAGTACTTC. Protein sequence: CASTPGRIFQETQYF. V usage is TRBV12-3 or TRBV12-4 and J usage is TRBJ2-5, with D perhaps given as TRBD1 or TRBD2 (5 bases each). The CDR3 length is 15 residues. V lost 7 bases and J lost 2, with 17 bases in between.

The chain is built from TRBV7-9 and TRBJ2-1; the D is unclear. Germline assignment: CDR1 SEHNR and CDR2 FQNEAQ (reference sequence). V gave up 2 bases and J gave up 3 bases, with 14 bases separating them. The CDR3 sequence is 16 residues long. The CDR3 sequence: CASSLSRVSYYNEQFF. As DNA, the CDR3 is TGTGCCAGCAGCTTAAGCAGAGTTTCATACTACAATGAGCAGTTCTTC.

V is TRBV6-5 and J is TRBJ2-7, with TRBD2 as a possible D gene (6 bases). Germline V gene data show CDR1 as MNHEY and CDR2 as SVGAGI. V lost 6 bases and J 4 bases, leaving 19 bases between the germline ends. The CDR3 contains 15 residues. The CDR3 reads CASSARAAGKYEQYF. In DNA form, the CDR3 reads TGTGCCAGCAGCGCCCGTGCGGCGGGGAAGTACGAGCAGTACTTC.

This chain links TRBV28 with TRBJ2-1; 8 bases match TRBD2. J lost 3 bases, V lost 6 bases, and 25 bases had no gene match. The CDR3 consists of 21 residues. CDR1 is MDHEN and CDR2 is SYDVKM in the germline V gene. The CDR3 protein is CASSVGGVLSGKPSFYNEQFF. CDR3 bases: TGTGCCAGCAGCGTAGGGGGGGTGCTTAGCGGGAAACCGAGCTTCTACAATGAGCAGTTCTTC.

In this sample, this clonotype turned up many times. The genes are TRBV7-2 and TRBJ2-4; either TRBD1 or TRBD2 may supply D (6 bases each). The germline gives CDR1 SGHTA, CDR2 FQGNSA. V shed 4 bases and J shed 6 bases, with 16 bases lying between them. The CDR3 runs to 15 residues. CDR3 loop: CASSSVGGMGNIQYF. The CDR3 bases are TGTGCCAGCAGCTCAGTGGGGGGCATGGGAAACATTCAGTACTTC. The complete variable domain, with remaining parts taken from reference TRBV7-2 and TRBJ2-4, reads GAGVSQSPSNKVTEKGKDVELRCDPISGHTALYWYRQSLGQGLEFLIYFQGNSAPDKSGLPSDRFSAERTGGSVSTLTIQRTQQEDSAVYLCASSSVGGMGNIQYFGAGTRLSVL.

This clonotype came up a few times. The chain joins TRBV20-1 to TRBJ2-3; 7 bases are shared with TRBD2. The ends lost 3 bases at V and 3 bases at J; junction bases unmatched: 6. Germline CDR1 reads DFQATT; CDR2 reads SNEGSKA (reference sequence). The CDR3 has 14 amino acids. The CDR3 nucleotides read TGCAGTGCTAGGGCCAGGGAGGGGACAGATACGCAGTATTTT. It codes for CSARAREGTDTQYF.

This chain joins TRBV24-1 and TRBJ2-3; 14 bases agree with TRBD2. The CDR3 has 16 amino acids. V lost 10 bases, J lost 4 bases, and 9 bases stayed unmatched. CDR1 and CDR2 (germline): KGHDR, SFDVKD. The CDR3 here is CATDTGTSGSSDTQYF. CDR3 DNA: TGTGCCACAGATACCGGGACTAGCGGGAGCTCAGATACGCAGTATTTT.

The chain links TRBV5-6 to TRBJ2-7; TRBD2 aligns across 7 bases. The better agreement between TRBJ2-5 and the DNA end casts doubt on the J call. The CDR3 covers 15 residues. Per germline, CDR1 SGHDT and CDR2 YYEEEE. CDR3 amino acids: CASSLDPTSSKTQYF. CDR3 nucleotides: TGTGCCAGCAGCTTGGACCCGACTAGCAGCAAGACCCAGTACTTC.

The chain combines TRBV29-1 with TRBJ1-1; unclear D gene. CDR3 length equals 12 residues. Germline CDR1 SQVTM, CDR2 ANQGSEA. With 8 bases removed from V and 6 bases from J, the gap between germline ends came to 16 bases. CDR3 in amino acids: CSTDSPRAEAFF. Written as DNA, the CDR3 is TGCAGCACGGACTCCCCGAGGGCTGAAGCTTTCTTT. Variable domain in full (rest from reference TRBV29-1 and TRBJ1-1): SAVISQKPSRDICQRGTSLTIQCQVDSQVTMMFWYRQQPGQSLTLIATANQGSEATYESGFVIDKFPISRPNLTFSTLTVSNMSPEDSSIYLCSTDSPRAEAFFGQGTRLTVV.

V is TRBV6-2 or TRBV6-3 and J is TRBJ2-1, with D uncertain. The CDR3 loop spans 14 amino acids. Germline CDR1 MNHEY, CDR2 SVGEGT. The germline V and J ends were trimmed by 10 bases and 0 bases, with 13 bases remaining between them. Written as DNA, the CDR3 is TGTGCCACCAGGATCGGCAACTCCTACAATGAGCAGTTCTTC. Encoded protein: CATRIGNSYNEQFF.

In the case of this clonotype: With a much larger clone just one base away, this may be a read error. The chain couples TRBV20-1 to TRBJ2-3; TRBD2 agrees at 7 bases. The CDR3 has 16 amino acids. The junction had 16 bases not matched to a gene; V was cut back by 6 bases and J by 4 bases. The germline CDR1 and CDR2 sequences are DFQATT and SNEGSKA (reference sequence). The CDR3 sequence is CSARRGNGGSADTQYF. As DNA, the CDR3 is TGCAGTGCCCGTCGCGGGAACGGGGGGTCCGCAGATACGCAGTATTTT.

The chain carries TRBV6-2 or TRBV6-3 and TRBJ2-1; TRBD2 agrees at 8 bases. The germline CDR1 and CDR2 sequences are MNHEY and SVGEGT. The CDR3 consists of 18 residues. V lost 2 bases, J lost 0 bases, and 9 bases stayed unmatched. The CDR3 sequence is CASSYSGLAGSSYNEQFF. CDR3 DNA sequence: TGTGCCAGCAGTTACAGCGGCTTAGCGGGGAGCTCCTACAATGAGCAGTTCTTC.

The chain uses TRBV7-9 and TRBJ2-1; 9 positions agree with TRBD1. The CDR3 spans 17 residues. J gave up 8 bases and V 4 bases, and 15 bases lay outside the gene matches. Per germline, CDR1 SEHNR and CDR2 FQNEAQ (reference sequence). The CDR3 bases are TGTGCCAGCAGCTGGGGACAGGGTGGGCTAGCGAAGTATGAGCAGTTCTTC. Its protein is CASSWGQGGLAKYEQFF.

The chain joins TRBV20-1 to TRBJ2-4; possibly TRBD2 for D (5 bases). The J call may not be correct, given that the DNA end is closer to TRBJ2-7. CDR1 is DFQATT and CDR2 is SNEGSKA in the germline V gene (reference sequence). The CDR3 loop spans 13 amino acids. The DNA of the CDR3 is TGCAGTGCTAGAGATCGGGATAGATACGAGCAGTACTTC. Amino acid sequence: CSARDRDRYEQYF.

Comment on this clonotype: Compared with germline, one end of the junction differs, possibly owing to a read error. This chain uses TRBV7-7 with TRBJ2-1; D is uncertain. This CDR3 is 15 amino acids long. Germline V CDR1 and CDR2: SSHAT, FNYEAQ (reference sequence). The CDR3 spells CASSYHPSSYNEQFF. CDR3 DNA sequence: TGTGCTAGCAGCTACCACCCGAGCTCCTACAATGAGCAGTTCTTC.

The chain joins TRBV12-3 or TRBV12-4 to TRBJ2-3; 7 bases agree with TRBD2. V lost 8 bases, J lost 3 bases, and 8 bases stayed unmatched. This CDR3 spans 14 amino acids. CDR3 nucleotides: TGTGCCAGCTTCCCCAGGGAGGGGACAGATACGCAGTATTTT. Encoded protein: CASFPREGTDTQYF.

Comments on this clonotype: Germline is not matched at one junction end, which may reflect a read error. The chain recombines TRBV20-1 with TRBJ2-7; D is uncertain. Germline-derived CDR1 and CDR2 are DFQATT and SNEGSKA (reference sequence). This CDR3 is built from 15 residues. Written as DNA, the CDR3 is TGCAGTGCCACACGGTCGGGCGGCCTCTCCTCCGAGCAGTACTTC. It translates to CSATRSGGLSSEQYF.

V and J are TRBV21-1 and TRBJ1-2; the DNA was not compared with TRBD1, the D call given in the table. TRBV21-1 is a documented pseudogene. The CDR3 totals 16 residues. The CDR3 reads CASSRGSSQGDYGYTF. The CDR3 DNA follows: TGTGCCAGCAGCAGGGGCTCAAGTCAGGGAGACTATGGCTACACCTTC.

The V gene is TRBV4-2, the J gene TRBJ2-7, with D perhaps matching TRBD2 (5 bases). This CDR3 region has 14 residues. V was shortened by 4 bases and J by 3 bases, with 13 bases between the two germline ends. Germline V CDR1 and CDR2: LGHNA, YNFKEQ. The CDR3 DNA reads TGTGCCAGCAGCCCATTAGGACTCCTCTACGAGCAGTACTTC. Amino acids: CASSPLGLLYEQYF.

The rearrangement uses TRBV3-1 and TRBJ2-7; maybe TRBD1 (6 bases). Germline V gives CDR1 LGHDT, CDR2 YNNKEL (reference sequence). The CDR3 contains 14 residues. Trimming stripped 1 base from V and 5 bases from J, with 12 bases between. CDR3 amino acids: CASSQVAGTNEQYF. The CDR3 DNA sequence: TGTGCCAGCAGCCAAGTCGCAGGGACAAACGAGCAGTACTTC.

This clonotype has at least ten counts. The genes are TRBV7-2 and TRBJ2-3, with unresolved D. Per the germline V gene, CDR1 is SGHTA and CDR2 is FQGNSA. V was shortened by 3 bases and J by 0 bases, with 10 bases between the two germline ends. This CDR3 region has 15 residues. CDR3 amino acids: CASSLTLTSTDTQYF. Written as DNA, the CDR3 is TGTGCCAGCAGCTTGACATTGACTAGCACAGATACGCAGTATTTT.

This chain joins TRBV9 and TRBJ2-1; no reliable D call. The ends were cut back, 2 bases at V and 1 base at J, with 10 bases in the middle. CDR3 length: 15 residues. CDR1 is SGDLS, CDR2 YYNGEE, per germline. CDR3 bases: TGTGCCAGCAGCGTGCTCCAGCAATCCTACAATGAGCAGTTCTTC. The encoded protein is CASSVLQQSYNEQFF.

This clonotype was observed a handful of times. DNA of the CDR3: TGCGCCAGCACAACACGGGAGAACACTGAAGCTTTCTTT. Its translation is CASTTRENTEAFF. The genes are TRBV5-1 and TRBJ1-1; D unclear. The ends were cut back, 6 bases at V and 1 base at J, with 10 bases in the middle. This CDR3 contains 13 residues. Looked up from germline, CDR1 is SGHRS and CDR2 is YFSETQ.

V usage is TRBV20-1 and J usage is TRBJ2-1; D call uncertain. V was shortened by 2 bases and J by 10 bases, with 6 bases between the two germline ends. Germline V gene data show CDR1 as DFQATT and CDR2 as SNEGSKA (reference sequence). The CDR3 is made up of 10 amino acids. As DNA, the CDR3 is TGCAGTGCTAGAAACGCGGAGCAGTTCTTC. It translates to CSARNAEQFF.

CDR3: CSARPPPRYNEQFF. As DNA, the CDR3 is TGCAGTGCTAGACCACCACCCCGCTACAATGAGCAGTTCTTC. This chain links TRBV20-1 with TRBJ2-1; D is unresolved. CDR3 length: 14 amino acids. Germline CDR1 and CDR2: DFQATT and SNEGSKA (reference sequence). V was trimmed by 2 bases and J by 3 bases, leaving 11 bases between them.

This clonotype has just a few counts. This chain links TRBV3-1 with TRBJ2-4; D possibly uses TRBD1 or TRBD2 (5 bases each). The J call is doubtful: the DNA matches TRBJ2-7 better. Germline lookup yields CDR1 LGHDT and CDR2 YNNKEL (reference sequence). The CDR3 is made up of 16 amino acids. The CDR3 coding sequence is TGTGCCAGCAGCCAAGATGCGGCAGGGAGTCCCTACGAGCAGTACTTC. It translates to CASSQDAAGSPYEQYF.

This clonotype showed up just a few times. V usage is TRBV3-1 and J usage is TRBJ2-7; 7 positions agree with TRBD2. V was pared by 4 bases and J by 5 bases, with 14 bases of the junction left unmatched. CDR3 length: 16 amino acids. CDR1 is LGHDT and CDR2 is YNNKEL in the germline V gene (reference sequence). CDR3: CASSRGRGLVLNEQYF. The CDR3 DNA reads as TGTGCCAGCAGCCGCGGGAGAGGACTGGTCTTAAACGAGCAGTACTTC.

V and J are TRBV2 and TRBJ1-1; 7 bases map to TRBD1. Germline-derived CDR1 and CDR2 are SNHLY and FYNNEI. V dropped 7 bases and J dropped 4; count of bases not matched to a gene: 9. The CDR3 length is 14 residues. CDR3 region: CASIGTALSTEAFF. The DNA for the CDR3 is TGTGCCAGCATTGGGACAGCCTTGAGCACTGAAGCTTTCTTT.

This chain links TRBV28 with TRBJ1-2, with 9 bases lining up with TRBD1. Trimming at V came to 6 bases and at J to 8 bases, leaving 13 bases not matched to a gene. CDR1 and CDR2 (germline): MDHEN, SYDVKM. CDR3 size: 15 residues. The CDR3 DNA sequence: TGTGCCAGCAGACCACAGGGGGCTTCGATCGAGGGCTACACCTTC. Its translation is CASRPQGASIEGYTF.

This clonotype was observed at least ten times. The chain uses TRBV4-3 and TRBJ1-6; 8 bases line up with TRBD1. The V gene's germline CDR1 is LGHNA and CDR2 YSLEER. This CDR3 region has 17 residues. Trimming took 4 bases from V and 0 from J; bases not matched to a gene: 5. The CDR3 nucleotides read TGCGCCAGCAGCCCTAACAGGGGGAGCTCCTATAATTCACCCCTCCACTTT. This codes for CASSPNRGSSYNSPLHF.